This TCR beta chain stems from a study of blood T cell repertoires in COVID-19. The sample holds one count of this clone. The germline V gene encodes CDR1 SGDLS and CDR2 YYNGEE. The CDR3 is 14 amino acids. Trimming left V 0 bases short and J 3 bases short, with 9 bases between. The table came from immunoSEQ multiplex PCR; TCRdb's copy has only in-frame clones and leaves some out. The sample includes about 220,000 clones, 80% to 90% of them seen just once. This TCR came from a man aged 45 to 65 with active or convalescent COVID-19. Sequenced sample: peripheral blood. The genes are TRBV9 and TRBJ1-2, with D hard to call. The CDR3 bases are TGTGCCAGCAGCGTAGCTCCCGGGGACTATGGCTACACCTTC. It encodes CASSVAPGDYGYTF.